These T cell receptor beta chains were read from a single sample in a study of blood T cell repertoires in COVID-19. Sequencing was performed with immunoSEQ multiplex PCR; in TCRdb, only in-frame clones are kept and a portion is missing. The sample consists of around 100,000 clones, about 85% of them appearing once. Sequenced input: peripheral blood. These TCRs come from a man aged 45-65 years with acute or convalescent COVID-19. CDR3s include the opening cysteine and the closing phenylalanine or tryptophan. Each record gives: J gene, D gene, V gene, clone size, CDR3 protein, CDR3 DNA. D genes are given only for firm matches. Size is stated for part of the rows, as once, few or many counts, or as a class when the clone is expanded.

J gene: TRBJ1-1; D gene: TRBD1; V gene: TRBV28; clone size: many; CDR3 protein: CASSSLGQGGRTEAFF; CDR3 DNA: TGTGCCAGCAGTTCCTTGGGACAGGGGGGGAGAACTGAAGCTTTCTTT
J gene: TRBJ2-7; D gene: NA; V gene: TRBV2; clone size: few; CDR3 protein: CASRPGYEQYF; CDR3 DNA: TGTGCCAGCAGACCGGGTTACGAGCAGTACTTC
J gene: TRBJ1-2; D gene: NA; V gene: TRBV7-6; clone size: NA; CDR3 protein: CASSKAGGGGYTF; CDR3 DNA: TGTGCCAGCAGCAAGGCGGGGGGCGGTGGCTACACCTTC
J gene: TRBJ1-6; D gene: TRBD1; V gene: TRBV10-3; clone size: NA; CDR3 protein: CASQGASDSPLHF; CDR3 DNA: TGTGCCAGCCAGGGGGCGTCGGATTCACCCCTCCACTTT
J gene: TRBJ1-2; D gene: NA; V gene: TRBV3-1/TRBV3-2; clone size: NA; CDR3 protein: CASSQDPGSNYGYTF; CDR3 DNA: TGTGCCAGCAGCCAAGATCCGGGATCGAACTATGGCTACACCTTC
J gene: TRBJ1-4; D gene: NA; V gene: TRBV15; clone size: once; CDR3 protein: CATSPGLDEKLFF; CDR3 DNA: TGTGCCACCAGCCCGGGATTGGACGAAAAACTGTTTTTT
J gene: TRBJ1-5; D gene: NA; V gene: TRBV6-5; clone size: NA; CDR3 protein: CATRRLYYSNQPQHF; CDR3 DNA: TGTGCCACCCGAAGACTATATTATAGCAATCAGCCCCAGCATTTT
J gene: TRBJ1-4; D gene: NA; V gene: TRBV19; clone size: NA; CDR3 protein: CASKYTSPLFPFNEKLFF; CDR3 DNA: TGTGCCAGCAAGTATACGTCCCCACTGTTCCCCTTTAATGAAAAACTGTTTTTT
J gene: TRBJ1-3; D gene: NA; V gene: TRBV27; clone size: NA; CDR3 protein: CASSSNRDTGNTIYF; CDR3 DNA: TGTGCCAGCAGTTCGAACAGGGATACTGGAAACACCATATATTTT
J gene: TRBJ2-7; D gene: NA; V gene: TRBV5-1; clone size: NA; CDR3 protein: CASSLTLTGSGSYEQYF; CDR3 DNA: TGCGCCAGCAGCTTAACTTTGACAGGCTCGGGCTCCTACGAGCAGTACTTC
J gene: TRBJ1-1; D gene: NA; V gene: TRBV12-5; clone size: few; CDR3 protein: CASGRGGRNTEAFF; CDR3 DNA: TGTGCTAGTGGCCGGGGGGGGAGAAACACTGAAGCTTTCTTT
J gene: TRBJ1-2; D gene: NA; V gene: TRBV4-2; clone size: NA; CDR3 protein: CASSQLKGHYGYTF; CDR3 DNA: TGTGCCAGCAGCCAGCTGAAGGGGCATTATGGCTACACCTTC
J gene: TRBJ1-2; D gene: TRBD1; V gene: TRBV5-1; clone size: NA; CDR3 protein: CASSPEGQRRYTF; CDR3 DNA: TGCGCCAGCAGCCCGGAGGGACAGAGGCGCTACACCTTC
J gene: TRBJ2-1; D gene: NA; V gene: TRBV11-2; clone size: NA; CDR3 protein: CASSLDPSAGSNEQFF; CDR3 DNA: TGTGCCAGCAGCTTAGATCCAAGTGCGGGGTCCAATGAGCAGTTCTTC
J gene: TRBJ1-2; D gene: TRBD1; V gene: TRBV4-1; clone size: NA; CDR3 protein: CASSQGSTGGSYGYTF; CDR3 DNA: TGCGCCAGCAGCCAGGGTAGTACAGGGGGAAGCTATGGCTACACCTTC
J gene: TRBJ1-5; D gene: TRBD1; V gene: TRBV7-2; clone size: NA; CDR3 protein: CASSWAGGGQPQHF; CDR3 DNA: TGTGCCAGCAGCTGGGCAGGGGGCGGTCAGCCCCAGCATTTT